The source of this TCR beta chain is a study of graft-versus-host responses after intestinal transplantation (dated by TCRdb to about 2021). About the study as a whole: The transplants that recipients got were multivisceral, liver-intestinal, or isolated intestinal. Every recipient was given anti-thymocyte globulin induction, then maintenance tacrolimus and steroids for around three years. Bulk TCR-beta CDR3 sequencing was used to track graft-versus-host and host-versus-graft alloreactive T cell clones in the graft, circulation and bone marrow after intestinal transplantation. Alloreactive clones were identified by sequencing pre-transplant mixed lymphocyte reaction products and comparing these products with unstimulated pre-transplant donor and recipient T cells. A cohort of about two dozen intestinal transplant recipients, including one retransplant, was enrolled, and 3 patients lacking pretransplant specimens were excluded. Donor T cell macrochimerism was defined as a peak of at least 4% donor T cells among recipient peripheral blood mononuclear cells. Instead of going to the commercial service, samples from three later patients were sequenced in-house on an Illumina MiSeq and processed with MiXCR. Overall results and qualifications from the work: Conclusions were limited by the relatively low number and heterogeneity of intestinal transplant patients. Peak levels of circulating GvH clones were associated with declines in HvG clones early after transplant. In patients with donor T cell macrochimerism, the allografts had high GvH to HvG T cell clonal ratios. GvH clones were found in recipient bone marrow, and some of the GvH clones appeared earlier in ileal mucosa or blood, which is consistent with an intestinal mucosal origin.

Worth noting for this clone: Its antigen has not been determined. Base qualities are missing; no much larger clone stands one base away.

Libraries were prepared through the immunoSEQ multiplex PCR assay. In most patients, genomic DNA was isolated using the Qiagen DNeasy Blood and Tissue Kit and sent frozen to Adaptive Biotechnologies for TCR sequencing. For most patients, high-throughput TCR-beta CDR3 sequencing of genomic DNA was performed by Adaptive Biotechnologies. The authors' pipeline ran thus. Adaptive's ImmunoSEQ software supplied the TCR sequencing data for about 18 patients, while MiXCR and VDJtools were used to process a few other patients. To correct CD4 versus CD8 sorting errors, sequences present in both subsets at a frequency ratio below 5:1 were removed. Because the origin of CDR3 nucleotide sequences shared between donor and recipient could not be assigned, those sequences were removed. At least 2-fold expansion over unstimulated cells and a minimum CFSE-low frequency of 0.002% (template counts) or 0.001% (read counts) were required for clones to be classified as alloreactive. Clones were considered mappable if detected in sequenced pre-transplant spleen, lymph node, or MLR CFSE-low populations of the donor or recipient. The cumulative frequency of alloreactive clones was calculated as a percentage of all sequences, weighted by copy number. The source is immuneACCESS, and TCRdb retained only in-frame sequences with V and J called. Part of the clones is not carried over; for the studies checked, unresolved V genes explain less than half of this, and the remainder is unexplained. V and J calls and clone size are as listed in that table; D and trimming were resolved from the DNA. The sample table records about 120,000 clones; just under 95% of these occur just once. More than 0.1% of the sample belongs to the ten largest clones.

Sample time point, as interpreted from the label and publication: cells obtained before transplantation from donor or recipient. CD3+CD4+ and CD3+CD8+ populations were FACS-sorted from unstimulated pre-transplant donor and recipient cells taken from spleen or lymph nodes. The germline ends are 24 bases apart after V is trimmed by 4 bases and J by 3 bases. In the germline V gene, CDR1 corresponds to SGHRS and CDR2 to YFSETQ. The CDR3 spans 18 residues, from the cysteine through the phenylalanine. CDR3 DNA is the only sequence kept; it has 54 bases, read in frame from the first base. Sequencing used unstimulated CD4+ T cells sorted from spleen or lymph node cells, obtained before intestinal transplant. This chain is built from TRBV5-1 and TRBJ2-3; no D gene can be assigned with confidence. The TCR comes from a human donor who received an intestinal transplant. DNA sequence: TGCGCCAGCAGCCGTGACGGGCCGAGTCGGGCTGGGACAGATACGCAGTATTTT. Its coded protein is CASSRDGPSRAGTDTQYF.